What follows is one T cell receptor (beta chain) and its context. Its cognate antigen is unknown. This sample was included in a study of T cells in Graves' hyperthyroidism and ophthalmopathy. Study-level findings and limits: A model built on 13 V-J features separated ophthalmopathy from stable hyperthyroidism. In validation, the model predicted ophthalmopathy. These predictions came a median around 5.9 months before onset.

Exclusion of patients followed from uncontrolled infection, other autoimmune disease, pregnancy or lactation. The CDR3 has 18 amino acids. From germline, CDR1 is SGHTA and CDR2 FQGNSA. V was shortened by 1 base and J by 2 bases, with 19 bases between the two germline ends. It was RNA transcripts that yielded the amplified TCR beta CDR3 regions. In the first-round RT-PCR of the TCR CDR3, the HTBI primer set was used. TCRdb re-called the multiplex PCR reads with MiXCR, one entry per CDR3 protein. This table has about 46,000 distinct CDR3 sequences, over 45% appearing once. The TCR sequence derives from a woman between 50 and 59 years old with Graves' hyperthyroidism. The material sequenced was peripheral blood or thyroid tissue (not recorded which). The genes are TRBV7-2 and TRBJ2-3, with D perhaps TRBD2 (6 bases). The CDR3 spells CASSLGSGEVGYTDTQYF. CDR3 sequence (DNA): TGTGCCAGCAGCTTAGGGTCGGGAGAGGTTGGGTACACAGATACGCAGTATTTT.